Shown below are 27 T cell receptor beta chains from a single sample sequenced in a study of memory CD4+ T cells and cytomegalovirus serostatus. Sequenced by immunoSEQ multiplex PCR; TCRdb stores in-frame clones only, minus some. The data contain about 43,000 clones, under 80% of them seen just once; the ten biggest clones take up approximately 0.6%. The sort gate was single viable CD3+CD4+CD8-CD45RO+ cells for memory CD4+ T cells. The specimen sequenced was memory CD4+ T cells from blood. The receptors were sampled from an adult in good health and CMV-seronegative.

CDR3 nucleotides: TGTGCCAGTAGTCTCGGGACTAGTGCAGATACGCAGTATTTT. This codes for CASSLGTSADTQYF. The chain couples TRBV19 to TRBJ2-3, with 8 bases matching TRBD2. Trimming took 5 bases from V and 4 from J; bases not matched to a gene: 5. CDR1 and CDR2 (germline): LNHDA, SQIVND (reference sequence). This CDR3 has 14 amino acids.

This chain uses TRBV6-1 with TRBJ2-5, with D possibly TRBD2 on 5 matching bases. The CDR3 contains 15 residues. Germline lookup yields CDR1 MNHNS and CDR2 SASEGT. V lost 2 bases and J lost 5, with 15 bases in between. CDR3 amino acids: CASSESGGLLETQYF. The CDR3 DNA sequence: TGTGCCAGCAGTGAATCCGGCGGGTTGCTGGAGACCCAGTACTTC.

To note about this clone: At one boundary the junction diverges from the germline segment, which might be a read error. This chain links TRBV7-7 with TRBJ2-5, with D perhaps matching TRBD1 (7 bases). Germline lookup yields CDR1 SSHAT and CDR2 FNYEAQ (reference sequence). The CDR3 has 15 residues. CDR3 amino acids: CASSPGAGQRETQYF. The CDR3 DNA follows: TGTGCTAGCAGCCCAGGGGCGGGACAGAGAGAGACCCAGTACTTC. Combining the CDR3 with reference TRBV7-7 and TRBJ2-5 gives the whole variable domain GAGVSQSPRYKVTKRGQDVTLRCDPISSHATLYWYQQALGQGPEFLTYFNYEAQPDKSGLPSDRFSAERPEGSISTLTIQRTEQRDSAMYRCASSPGAGQRETQYFGPGTRLLVL.

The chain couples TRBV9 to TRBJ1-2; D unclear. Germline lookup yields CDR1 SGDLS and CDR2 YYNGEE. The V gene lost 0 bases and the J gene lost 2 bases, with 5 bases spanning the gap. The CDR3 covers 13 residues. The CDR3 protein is CASSVDPNYGYTF. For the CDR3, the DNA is TGTGCCAGCAGCGTAGACCCAAACTATGGCTACACCTTC.

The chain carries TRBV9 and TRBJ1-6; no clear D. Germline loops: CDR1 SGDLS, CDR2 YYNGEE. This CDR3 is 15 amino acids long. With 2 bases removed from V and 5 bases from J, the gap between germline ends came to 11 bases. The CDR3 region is CASSVAPEHNSPLHF. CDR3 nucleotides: TGTGCCAGCAGCGTGGCTCCAGAGCATAATTCACCCCTCCACTTT.

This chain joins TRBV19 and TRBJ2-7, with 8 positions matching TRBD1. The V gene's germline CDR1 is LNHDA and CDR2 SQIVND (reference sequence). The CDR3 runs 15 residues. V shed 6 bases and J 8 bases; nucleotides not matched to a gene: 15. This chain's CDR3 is CASSPKTGAGGKQYF. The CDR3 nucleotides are TGTGCCAGTAGCCCGAAGACAGGGGCGGGCGGGAAGCAGTACTTC.

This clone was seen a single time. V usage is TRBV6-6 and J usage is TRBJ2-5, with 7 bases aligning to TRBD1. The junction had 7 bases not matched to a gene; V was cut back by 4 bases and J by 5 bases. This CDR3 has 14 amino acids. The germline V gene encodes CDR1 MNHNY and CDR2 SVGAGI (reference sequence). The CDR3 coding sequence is TGTGCCAGCAGTTCCTCGACAGGGTCGGAGACCCAGTACTTC. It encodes CASSSSTGSETQYF.

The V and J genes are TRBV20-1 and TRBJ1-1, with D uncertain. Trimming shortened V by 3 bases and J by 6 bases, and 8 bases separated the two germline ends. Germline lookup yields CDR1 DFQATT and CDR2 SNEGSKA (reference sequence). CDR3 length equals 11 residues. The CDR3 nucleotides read TGCAGTGCTAGCCTAGTTTCTGAAGCTTTCTTT. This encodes CSASLVSEAFF.

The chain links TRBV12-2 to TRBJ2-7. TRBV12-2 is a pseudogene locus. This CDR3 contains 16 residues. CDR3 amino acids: CASRLGIRARYYEQYF. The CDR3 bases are TGTGCAAGTCGCTTAGGGATTCGCGCCCGGTACTACGAGCAGTACTTC.

CDR3 nucleotide sequence: TGTGCCAGCAGCGTAGATGGCACATGGCTTAACACCATATATTTT. Residues: CASSVDGTWLNTIYF. This rearrangement joins TRBV9 to TRBJ1-3; no clear D. Trimming stripped 0 bases from V and 7 bases from J, with 14 bases between. The CDR3 covers 15 residues. The germline V gene encodes CDR1 SGDLS and CDR2 YYNGEE.

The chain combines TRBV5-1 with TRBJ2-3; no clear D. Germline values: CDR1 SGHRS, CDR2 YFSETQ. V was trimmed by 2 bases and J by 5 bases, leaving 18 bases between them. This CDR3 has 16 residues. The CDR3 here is CASSFLGSSMGDTQYF. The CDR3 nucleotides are TGCGCCAGCAGCTTCCTCGGCTCCTCCATGGGAGATACGCAGTATTTT.

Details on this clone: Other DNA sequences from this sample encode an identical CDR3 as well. The CDR3 DNA is TGTGCCAGCAGCCCGGACAGAAACTATGGCTACACCTTC. Translated: CASSPDRNYGYTF. The gene calls are TRBV7-6 and TRBJ1-2; a weak D match, TRBD1 (6 bases). This CDR3 spans 13 amino acids. Germline-derived CDR1 and CDR2 are SGHVS and FNYEAQ. V lost 5 bases and J 2 bases, leaving 9 bases between the germline ends.

The DNA for the CDR3 is TGTGCCAGCAGCCCGACAGTCGATGGCTACACCTTC. Encoded protein: CASSPTVDGYTF. The rearrangement joins TRBV5-8 to TRBJ1-2; tentative D call: TRBD1 (5 bases). The CDR3 loop spans 12 amino acids. The germline V and J ends were trimmed by 4 bases and 6 bases, with 10 bases remaining between them. Germline V lookup: CDR1 SGHTS, CDR2 YDEGEE.

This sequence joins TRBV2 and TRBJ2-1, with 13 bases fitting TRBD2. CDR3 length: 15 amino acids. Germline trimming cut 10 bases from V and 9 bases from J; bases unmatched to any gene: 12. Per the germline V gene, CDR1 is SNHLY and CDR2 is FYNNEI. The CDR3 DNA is TGTGCCACCGCCAGCGTGCGGACTAGCGGGGGTGAGCAGTTCTTC. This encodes CATASVRTSGGEQFF.

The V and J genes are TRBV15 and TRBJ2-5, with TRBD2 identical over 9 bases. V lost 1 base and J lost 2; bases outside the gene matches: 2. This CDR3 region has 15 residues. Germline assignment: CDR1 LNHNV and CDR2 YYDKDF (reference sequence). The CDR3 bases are TGTGCCACCAGCAGAGGGACTAGCGAGCAAGAGACCCAGTACTTC. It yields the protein CATSRGTSEQETQYF.

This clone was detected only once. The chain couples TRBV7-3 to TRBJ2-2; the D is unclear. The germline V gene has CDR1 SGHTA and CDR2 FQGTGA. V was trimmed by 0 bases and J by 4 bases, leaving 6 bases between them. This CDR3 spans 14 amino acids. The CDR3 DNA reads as TGTGCCAGCAGCTTAACGTCGGGCACCGGGGAGCTGTTTTTT. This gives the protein CASSLTSGTGELFF.

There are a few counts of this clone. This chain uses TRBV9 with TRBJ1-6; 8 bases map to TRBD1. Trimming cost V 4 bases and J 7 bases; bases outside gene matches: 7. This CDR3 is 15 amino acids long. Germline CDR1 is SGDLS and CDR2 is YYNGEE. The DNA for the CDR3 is TGTGCCAGCAGCACCCGGACAGGGAGCAATTCACCCCTCCACTTT. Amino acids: CASSTRTGSNSPLHF.

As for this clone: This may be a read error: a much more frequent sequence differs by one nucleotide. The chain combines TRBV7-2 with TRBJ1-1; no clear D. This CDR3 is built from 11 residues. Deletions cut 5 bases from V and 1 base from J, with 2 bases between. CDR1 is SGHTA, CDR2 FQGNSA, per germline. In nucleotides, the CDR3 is TGTGCCAGCAGCCAGAACACTGAAGCTTTCTTT. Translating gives CASSQNTEAFF.

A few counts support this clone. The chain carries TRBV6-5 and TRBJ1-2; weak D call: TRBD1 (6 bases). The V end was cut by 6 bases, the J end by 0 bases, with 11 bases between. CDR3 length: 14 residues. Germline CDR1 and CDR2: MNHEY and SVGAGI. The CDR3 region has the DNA TGTGCCAGCAGAACGACAGGAGCTAACTATGGCTACACCTTC. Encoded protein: CASRTTGANYGYTF.

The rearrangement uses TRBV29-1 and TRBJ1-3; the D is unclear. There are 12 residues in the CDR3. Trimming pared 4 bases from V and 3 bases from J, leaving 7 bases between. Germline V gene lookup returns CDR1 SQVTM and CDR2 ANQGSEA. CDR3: CSVVEGGNTIYF. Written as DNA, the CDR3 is TGCAGCGTTGTGGAGGGTGGAAACACCATATATTTT.

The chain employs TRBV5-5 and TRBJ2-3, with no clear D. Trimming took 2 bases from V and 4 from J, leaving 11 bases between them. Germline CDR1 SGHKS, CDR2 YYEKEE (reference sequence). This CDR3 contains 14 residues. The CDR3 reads CASSLIARADTQYF. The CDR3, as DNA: TGTGCCAGCAGCTTAATCGCTCGCGCAGATACGCAGTATTTT.

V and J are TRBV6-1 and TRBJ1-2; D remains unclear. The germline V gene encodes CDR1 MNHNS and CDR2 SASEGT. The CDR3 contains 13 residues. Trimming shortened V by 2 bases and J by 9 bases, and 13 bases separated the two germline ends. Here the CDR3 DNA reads TGTGCCAGCAGTGAAACAACGCGGGCCAGCTACACCTTC. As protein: CASSETTRASYTF.

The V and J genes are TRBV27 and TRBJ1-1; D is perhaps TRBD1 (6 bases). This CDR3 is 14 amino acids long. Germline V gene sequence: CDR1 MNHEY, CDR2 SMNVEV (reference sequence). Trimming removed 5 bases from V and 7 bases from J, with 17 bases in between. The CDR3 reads CASSRTVSWIEAFF. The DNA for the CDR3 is TGTGCCAGCAGTCGGACAGTTTCGTGGATTGAAGCTTTCTTT.

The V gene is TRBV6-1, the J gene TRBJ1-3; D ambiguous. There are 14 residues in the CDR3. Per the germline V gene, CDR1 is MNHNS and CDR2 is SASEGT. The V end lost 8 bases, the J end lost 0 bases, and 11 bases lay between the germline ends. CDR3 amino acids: CASGETNSGNTIYF. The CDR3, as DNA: TGTGCCAGCGGCGAGACTAACTCTGGAAACACCATATATTTT.

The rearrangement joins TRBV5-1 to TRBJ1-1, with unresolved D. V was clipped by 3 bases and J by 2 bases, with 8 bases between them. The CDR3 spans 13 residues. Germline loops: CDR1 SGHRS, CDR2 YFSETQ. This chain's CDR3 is CASSWETNTEAFF. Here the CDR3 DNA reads TGCGCCAGCAGCTGGGAAACTAACACTGAAGCTTTCTTT.

CDR3 loop: CASSIAETEAFF. The DNA for the CDR3 is TGTGCCAGCAGCATCGCGGAGACTGAAGCTTTCTTT. This chain joins TRBV9 and TRBJ1-1; D uncertain. Germline V gene data show CDR1 as SGDLS and CDR2 as YYNGEE. The CDR3 spans 12 residues. V was shortened by 4 bases and J by 5 bases, with 9 bases between the two germline ends. The complete variable domain, with remaining parts taken from reference TRBV9 and TRBJ1-1, reads DSGVTQTPKHLITATGQRVTLRCSPRSGDLSVYWYQQSLDQGLQFLIQYYNGEERAKGNILERFSAQQFPDLHSELNLSSLELGDSALYFCASSIAETEAFFGQGTRLTVV.

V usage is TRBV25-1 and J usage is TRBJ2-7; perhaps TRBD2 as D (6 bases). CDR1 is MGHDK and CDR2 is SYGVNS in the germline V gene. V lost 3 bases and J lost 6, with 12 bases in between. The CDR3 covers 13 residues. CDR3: CASSDPGGVEQYF. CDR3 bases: TGTGCCAGCAGTGACCCCGGCGGGGTCGAGCAGTACTTC.